Listed here are 12 T cell receptor beta chains from one sample, sequenced in a study of blood T cell repertoires in COVID-19. Clones were sequenced by immunoSEQ multiplex PCR, and TCRdb holds only the in-frame ones, with some missing. This table has 210,000 or so clones, about 84% appearing once. Sequences were obtained from PBMCs or T cells enriched from blood (not recorded which). The receptors derive from a man aged 30 to 45 with acute COVID-19.

The rearrangement links TRBV30 to TRBJ1-1; TRBD1 is a possible D gene (5 bases). V lost 2 bases, J lost 10 bases, and 14 bases lay in between. The CDR3 runs to 12 residues. Germline CDR1 reads GTSNPN; CDR2 reads SVGIG (reference sequence). The CDR3 sequence is CAWSSTDFGAFF. The CDR3 nucleotides are TGTGCCTGGAGTTCGACAGACTTCGGAGCTTTCTTT.

V and J are TRBV9 and TRBJ1-5; D is undetermined. V lost 0 bases and J lost 7, with 11 bases in between. This CDR3 is 14 amino acids long. Germline CDR1 SGDLS, CDR2 YYNGEE. The CDR3 here is CASSVDGSLQPQHF. CDR3 DNA sequence: TGTGCCAGCAGCGTAGACGGTTCGCTGCAGCCCCAGCATTTT.

The gene calls are TRBV19 and TRBJ1-4; 9 nucleotides line up with TRBD1. Trimming at V came to 5 bases and at J to 8 bases, leaving 6 bases not matched to a gene. This CDR3 is 14 amino acids long. Germline lookup yields CDR1 LNHDA and CDR2 SQIVND (reference sequence). The CDR3 sequence is CASSLQGAGEKLFF. CDR3 bases: TGTGCCAGTAGTTTACAGGGGGCAGGGGAAAAACTGTTTTTT.

The chain is built from TRBV18 and TRBJ2-3; 9 positions agree with TRBD1. V trimming: 5 bases; J trimming: 4 bases; junction bases outside the gene matches: 7. The CDR3 runs 15 residues. Germline V gene data show CDR1 as KGHSH and CDR2 as LQKENI. The CDR3 nucleotides are TGTGCCAGCTCAGATGACAGGGGGGGTGCAGATACGCAGTATTTT. Protein sequence: CASSDDRGGADTQYF.

The V call is TRBV6-1, the J call TRBJ1-2, with a possible D match to TRBD1 (6 bases). Germline assignment: CDR1 MNHNS and CDR2 SASEGT. The CDR3 loop spans 14 amino acids. V was shortened by 2 bases and J by 3 bases, with 10 bases between the two germline ends. CDR3 residues: CASSEIGGDYGYTF. The CDR3 coding sequence is TGTGCCAGCAGTGAAATAGGGGGTGACTATGGCTACACCTTC.

V usage is TRBV28 and J usage is TRBJ2-1, with D possibly TRBD1 on 5 matching bases. The length of the CDR3 is 13 residues. Trimming took 3 bases from V and 7 from J, leaving 10 bases between them. CDR1 is MDHEN and CDR2 is SYDVKM in the germline V gene. The CDR3 nucleotides are TGTGCCAGCAGTTTGGCAGGGATGAATGAGCAGTTCTTC. Encoded protein: CASSLAGMNEQFF.

V and J are TRBV2 and TRBJ1-2; D is uncertain. The CDR3 extends over 9 amino acids. The V gene's germline CDR1 is SNHLY and CDR2 FYNNEI. CDR3 sequence (DNA): TGTTTCCTTCGGGATGGCTACACCTTC. Translation gives CFLRDGYTF.

The J gene is TRBJ1-1, the V gene TRBV7-9; tentatively, D is TRBD1 (6 bases). The CDR3 has 13 residues. Germline loops: CDR1 SEHNR, CDR2 FQNEAQ (reference sequence). Between the trimmed V and J ends, which lost 5 bases and 1 base, there was a span of 8 bases. This CDR3 is CASSQTGNTEAFF. As DNA, the CDR3 is TGTGCCAGCAGCCAGACAGGGAACACTGAAGCTTTCTTT. The full variable domain, its missing parts supplied by reference TRBV7-9 and TRBJ1-1, is DTGVSQNPRHKITKRGQNVTFRCDPISEHNRLYWYRQTLGQGPEFLTYFQNEAQLEKSRLLSDRFSAERPKGSFSTLEIQRTEQGDSAMYLCASSQTGNTEAFFGQGTRLTVV.

CDR3 in DNA: TGTGCCTGGAGCCGCCCAAATGCGAATGAGCAGTTCTTC. It is translated as CAWSRPNANEQFF. The chain has TRBV30 and TRBJ2-1; D gene uncertain. Looked up from germline, CDR1 is GTSNPN and CDR2 is SVGIG (reference sequence). V was shortened by 3 bases and J by 7 bases, with 13 bases between the two germline ends. The CDR3 contains 13 residues.

The chain joins TRBV28 to TRBJ2-7; TRBD1 might be the D (6 bases). CDR1 MDHEN and CDR2 SYDVKM come from the germline V gene. This CDR3 comprises 14 residues. With 2 bases removed from V and 2 bases from J, the gap between germline ends came to 10 bases. The CDR3 reads CASSLGTLPYEQYF. The CDR3 DNA is TGTGCCAGCAGTTTAGGGACACTCCCCTACGAGCAGTACTTC.

The V call is TRBV7-2, the J call TRBJ1-1; TRBD1 might be the D (5 bases). The germline V and J ends were trimmed by 5 bases and 7 bases, with 14 bases remaining between them. Germline assignment: CDR1 SGHTA and CDR2 FQGNSA. This CDR3 contains 13 residues. The CDR3 sequence is CASSPGGKIEAFF. The CDR3 coding sequence is TGTGCCAGCAGCCCGGGGGGGAAGATTGAAGCTTTCTTT.

This clone was detected a few times. The chain carries TRBV9 and TRBJ1-2; 9 bases line up with TRBD1. The CDR3 extends over 15 amino acids. The V and J ends lost 3 bases and 3 bases, in that order; junction bases with no gene match: 6. The V gene's germline CDR1 is SGDLS and CDR2 YYNGEE. This CDR3 is CASSAGDRVDYGYTF. CDR3 sequence (DNA): TGTGCCAGCAGCGCTGGGGACAGGGTAGACTATGGCTACACCTTC.